The clone carrying this T cell receptor (beta chain) was detected only a few times. The antigen remains undetermined. The sample belongs to a study of blood T cells in healthy people across ages. Study-level points and caveats: Possibly, changes in expanded clonotypes were confounded because donor CMV status was unknown.

Using a J-beta primer mix together with a sample-barcoded 5' primer, a second PCR was run for about 6 to 11 cycles. TCRdb ran MiXCR on the 5' RACE reads and lists one entry per CDR3 protein. The sample consists of 780,000 or so distinct CDR3 sequences, around 25% of them appearing once. Germline V gene data show CDR1 as MDHEN and CDR2 as SYDVKM. This CDR3 comprises 14 residues. The V end was cut by 6 bases, the J end by 1 base, with 12 bases between. These data are also associated with another study on T cells of mothers and their children. From that second work: Compared with unrelated pairs, related mother-child pairs had slightly higher, non-significant overlap.

This TCR derives from a boy aged 10-17 years in good health. The chain joins TRBV28 to TRBJ2-5; D uncertain. Sequencing was performed on blood. The CDR3 DNA reads as TGTGCCAGCAGACTAAGAGAGTTCCAAGAGACCCAGTACTTC. Its translation: CASRLREFQETQYF. Variable domain in full (rest from reference TRBV28 and TRBJ2-5): DVKVTQSSRYLVKRTGEKVFLECVQDMDHENMFWYRQDPGLGLRLIYFSYDVKMKEKGDIPEGYSVSREKKERFSLILESASTNQTSMYLCASRLREFQETQYFGPGTRLLVL.